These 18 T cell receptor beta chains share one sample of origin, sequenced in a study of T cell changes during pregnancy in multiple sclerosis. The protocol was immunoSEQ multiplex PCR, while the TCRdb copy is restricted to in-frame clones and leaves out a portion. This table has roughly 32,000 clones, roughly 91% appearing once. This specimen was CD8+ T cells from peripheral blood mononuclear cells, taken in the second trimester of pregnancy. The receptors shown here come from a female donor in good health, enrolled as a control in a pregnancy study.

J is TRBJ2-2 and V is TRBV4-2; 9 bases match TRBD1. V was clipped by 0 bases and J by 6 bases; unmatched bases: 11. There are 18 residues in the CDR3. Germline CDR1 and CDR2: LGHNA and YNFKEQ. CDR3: CASSQELIPGQGPGELFF. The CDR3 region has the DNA TGTGCCAGCAGCCAAGAATTAATTCCGGGACAGGGACCCGGGGAGCTGTTTTTT.

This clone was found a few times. CDR3 protein: CAWRMDRVVTEAFF. CDR3 nucleotides: TGTGCCTGGAGGATGGACAGAGTAGTGACTGAAGCTTTCTTT. The rearrangement uses TRBV30 and TRBJ1-1, with a tentative D call TRBD1 (6 bases). This CDR3 spans 14 amino acids. Germline V lookup: CDR1 GTSNPN, CDR2 SVGIG (reference sequence). Trimming stripped 3 bases from V and 5 bases from J, with 16 bases between. The full variable domain, rest sourced from reference TRBV30 and TRBJ1-1, is SQTIHQWPATLVQPVGSPLSLECTVEGTSNPNLYWYRQAAGRGLQLLFYSVGIGQISSEVPQNLSASRPQDRQFILSSKKLLLSDSGFYLCAWRMDRVVTEAFFGQGTRLTVV.

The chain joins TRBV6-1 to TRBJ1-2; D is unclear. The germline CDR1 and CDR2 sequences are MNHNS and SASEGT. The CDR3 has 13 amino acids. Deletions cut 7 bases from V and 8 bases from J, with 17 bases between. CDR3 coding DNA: TGTGCCAGCACCGATCCTCCGAGGAGCGGCTACACCTTC. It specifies CASTDPPRSGYTF.

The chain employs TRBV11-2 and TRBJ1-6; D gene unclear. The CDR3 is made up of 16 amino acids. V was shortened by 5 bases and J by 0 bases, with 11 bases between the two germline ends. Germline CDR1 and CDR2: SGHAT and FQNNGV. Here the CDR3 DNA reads TGTGCCAGCAGCGCTAGCTCGAGCTCCTATAATTCACCCCTCCACTTT. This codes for CASSASSSSYNSPLHF.

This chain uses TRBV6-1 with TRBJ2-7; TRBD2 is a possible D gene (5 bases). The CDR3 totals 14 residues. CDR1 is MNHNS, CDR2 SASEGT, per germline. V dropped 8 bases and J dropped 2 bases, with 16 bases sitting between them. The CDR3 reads CASVEGSSAYEQYF. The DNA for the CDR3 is TGTGCCAGCGTTGAGGGCTCCTCGGCCTACGAGCAGTACTTC.

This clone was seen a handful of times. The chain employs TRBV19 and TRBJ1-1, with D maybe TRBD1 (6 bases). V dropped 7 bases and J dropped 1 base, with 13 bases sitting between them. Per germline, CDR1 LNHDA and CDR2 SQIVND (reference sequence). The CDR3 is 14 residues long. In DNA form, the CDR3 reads TGTGCCAGTACCCCAAGGGGGTGGAACACTGAAGCTTTCTTT. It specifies CASTPRGWNTEAFF.

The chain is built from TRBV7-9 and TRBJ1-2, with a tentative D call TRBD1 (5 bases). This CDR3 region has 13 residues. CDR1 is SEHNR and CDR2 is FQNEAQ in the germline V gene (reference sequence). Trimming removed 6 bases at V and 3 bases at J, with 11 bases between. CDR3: CASRPGQDYGYTF. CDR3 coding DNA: TGTGCCAGCAGACCCGGACAAGACTATGGCTACACCTTC.

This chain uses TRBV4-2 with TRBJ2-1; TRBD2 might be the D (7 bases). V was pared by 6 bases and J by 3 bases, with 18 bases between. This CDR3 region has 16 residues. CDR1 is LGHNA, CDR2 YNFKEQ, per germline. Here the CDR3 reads CASSQLAGAFYNEQFF. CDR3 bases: TGTGCCAGCAGTCAGCTGGCGGGGGCATTCTACAATGAGCAGTTCTTC.

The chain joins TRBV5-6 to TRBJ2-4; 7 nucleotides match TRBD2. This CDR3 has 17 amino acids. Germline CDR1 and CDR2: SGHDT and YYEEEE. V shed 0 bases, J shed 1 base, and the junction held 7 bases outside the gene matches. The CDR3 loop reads CASSLASLGGAKNIQYF. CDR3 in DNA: TGTGCCAGCAGCTTGGCGTCGTTGGGGGGGGCCAAAAACATTCAGTACTTC.

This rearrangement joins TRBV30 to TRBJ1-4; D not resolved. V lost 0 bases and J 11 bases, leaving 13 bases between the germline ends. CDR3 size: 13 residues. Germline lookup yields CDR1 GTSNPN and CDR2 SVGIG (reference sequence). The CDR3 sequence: CAWSVWDGEKLFF. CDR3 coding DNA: TGTGCCTGGAGTGTTTGGGATGGGGAGAAACTGTTTTTT.

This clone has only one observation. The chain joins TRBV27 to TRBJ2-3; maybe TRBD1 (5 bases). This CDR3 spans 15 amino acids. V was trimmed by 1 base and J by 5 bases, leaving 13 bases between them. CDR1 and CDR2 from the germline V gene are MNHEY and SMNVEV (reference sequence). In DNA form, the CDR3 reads TGTGCCAGCAGTTTATTTGTCTCCCAGGGAGATACGCAGTATTTT. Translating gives CASSLFVSQGDTQYF.

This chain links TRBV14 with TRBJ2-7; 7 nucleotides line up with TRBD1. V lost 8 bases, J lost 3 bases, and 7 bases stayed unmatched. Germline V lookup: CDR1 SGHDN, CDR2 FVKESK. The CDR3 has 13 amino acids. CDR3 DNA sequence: TGTGCCAGCTCCCCAAGGGGGCGCTACGAGCAGTACTTC. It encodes CASSPRGRYEQYF.

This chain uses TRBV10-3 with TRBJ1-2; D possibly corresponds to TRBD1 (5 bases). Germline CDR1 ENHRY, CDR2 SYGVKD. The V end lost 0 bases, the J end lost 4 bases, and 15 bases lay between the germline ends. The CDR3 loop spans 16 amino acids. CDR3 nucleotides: TGTGCCATCAGTGAGTCGGTCGGGGGTTATGGCTATGGCTACACCTTC. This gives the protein CAISESVGGYGYGYTF.

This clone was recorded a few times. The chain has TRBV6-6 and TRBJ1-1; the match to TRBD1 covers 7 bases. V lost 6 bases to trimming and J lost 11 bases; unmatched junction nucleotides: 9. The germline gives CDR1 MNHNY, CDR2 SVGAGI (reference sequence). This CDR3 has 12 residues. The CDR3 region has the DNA TGTGCCAGCAGGTCGACAGGGAACGACGCTTTCTTT. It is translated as CASRSTGNDAFF.

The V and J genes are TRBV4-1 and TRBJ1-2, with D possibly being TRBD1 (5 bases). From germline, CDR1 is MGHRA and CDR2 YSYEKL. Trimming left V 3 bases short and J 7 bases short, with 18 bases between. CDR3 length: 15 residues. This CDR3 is CASSHGYLTDAGYTF. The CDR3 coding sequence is TGCGCCAGCAGCCACGGGTATTTGACAGATGCTGGCTACACCTTC.

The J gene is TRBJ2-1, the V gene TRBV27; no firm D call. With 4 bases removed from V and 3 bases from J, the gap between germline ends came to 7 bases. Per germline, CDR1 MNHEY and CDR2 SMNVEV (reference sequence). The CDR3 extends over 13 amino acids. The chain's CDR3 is CASSSPGYNEQFF. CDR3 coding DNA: TGTGCCAGCAGTTCCCCAGGCTACAATGAGCAGTTCTTC.

CDR3 region: CSVSGDYATDTQYF. For the CDR3, the DNA is TGCAGCGTCTCGGGTGACTACGCCACAGATACGCAGTATTTT. The chain employs TRBV29-1 and TRBJ2-3; a weak D match, TRBD2 (5 bases). Germline assignment: CDR1 SQVTM and CDR2 ANQGSEA. The length of the CDR3 is 14 residues. Trimming took 6 bases from V and 2 from J, leaving 15 bases between them.

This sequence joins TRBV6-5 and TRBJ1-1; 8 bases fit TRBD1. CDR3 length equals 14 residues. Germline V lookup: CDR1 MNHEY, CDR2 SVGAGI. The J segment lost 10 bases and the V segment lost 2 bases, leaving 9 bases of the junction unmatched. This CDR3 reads CASSYVDRGLIAFF. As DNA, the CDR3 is TGTGCCAGCAGTTACGTAGACAGGGGTCTGATAGCTTTCTTT.